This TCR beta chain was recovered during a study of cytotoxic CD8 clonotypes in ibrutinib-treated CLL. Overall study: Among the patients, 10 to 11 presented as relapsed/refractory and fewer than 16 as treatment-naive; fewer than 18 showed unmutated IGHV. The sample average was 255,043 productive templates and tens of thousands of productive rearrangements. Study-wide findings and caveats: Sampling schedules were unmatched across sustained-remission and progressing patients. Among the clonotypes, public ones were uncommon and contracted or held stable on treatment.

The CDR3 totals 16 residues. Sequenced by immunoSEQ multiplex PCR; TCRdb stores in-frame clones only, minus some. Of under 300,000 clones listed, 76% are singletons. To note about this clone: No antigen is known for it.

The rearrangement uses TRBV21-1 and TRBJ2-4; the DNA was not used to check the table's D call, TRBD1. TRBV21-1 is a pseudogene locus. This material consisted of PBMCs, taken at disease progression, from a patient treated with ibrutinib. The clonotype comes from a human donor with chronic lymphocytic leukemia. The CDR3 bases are TGTGCCAGCAGCAAAGAGAGGGACAGGGGGTACAACATTCAGTACTTC. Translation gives CASSKERDRGYNIQYF.